These T cell receptor beta chains were read from a single sample in a study of cytomegalovirus exposure and HLA in healthy donors. Measured with immunoSEQ multiplex PCR; TCRdb has only the in-frame clones, and not every one. The table has approximately 190,000 clones, 82% seen once. The specimen was PBMCs. The receptors shown here come from a woman between 18 and 29 years old in good health and CMV-seronegative. CDR3s include the opening cysteine and the closing phenylalanine or tryptophan. D genes are given only for firm matches. Size is stated for part of the rows, as once, few or many counts, or as a class when the clone is expanded.

TRBJ2-1 16 - TRBV18 - TGTGCCAGCTCACCGGACGCTCGGACATACTACAATGAGCAGTTCTTC CASSPDARTYYNEQFF
TRBJ1-2 15 - TRBV15 - TGTGCCACCAGCAGGGACACACAGGTCAACTATGGCTACACCTTC CATSRDTQVNYGYTF
TRBJ2-1 16 TRBD1 TRBV7-6 - TGTGCCAGCAGCACTCGACAGGGGATCTCCTACAATGAGCAGTTCTTC CASSTRQGISYNEQFF
TRBJ1-1 15 TRBD1 TRBV28 - TGTGCCAGCAGTCCTAGGACAGGGGGCATTACTGAAGCTTTCTTT CASSPRTGGITEAFF
TRBJ2-7 14 TRBD2 TRBV7-8 - TGTGCCAGCAGCCGCGGGACTAACTCCTACGAGCAGTACTTC CASSRGTNSYEQYF
TRBJ2-1 16 TRBD2 TRBV5-4 once TGTGCCAGCAGCTTCGGTCTAGCGGGAGGAGGAAGTGAGCAGTTCTTC CASSFGLAGGGSEQFF
TRBJ2-7 14 - TRBV9 few TGTGCCAGCAGCGTAGAGTCTATTGGTTACGAGCAGTACTTC CASSVESIGYEQYF
TRBJ1-2 17 - TRBV5-4 - TGTGCCAGCAGCACAGGAGGTCAGGGGTACGTCGTCTATGGCTACACCTTC CASSTGGQGYVVYGYTF
TRBJ2-5 16 - TRBV28 - TGTGCCAGCAGTCCCGCAGGAGCCCTGCGGGTGGAGACCCAGTACTTC CASSPAGALRVETQYF
TRBJ1-3 13 - TRBV5-5 - TGTGCCAGCAGCTTATGGGGCGGAAACACCATATATTTT CASSLWGGNTIYF
TRBJ2-7 15 - TRBV7-2 - TGTGCCAGCAGCTTCTATGGAGCAGTCTCCTACGAGCAGTACTTC CASSFYGAVSYEQYF
TRBJ2-5 14 - TRBV27 - TGTGCCAGCAGTCCCTATAACGGGCAAGAGACCCAGTACTTC CASSPYNGQETQYF
TRBJ2-2 12 - TRBV18 - TGTGCCAGCTCCGGTGCTGGCGGGGAGCTGTTTTTT CASSGAGGELFF
TRBJ2-1 12 TRBD2 TRBV5-1 - TGCGCCAGCAGCTTGACTAGCGGGAGTCAGTTCTTC CASSLTSGSQFF
TRBJ2-1 17 TRBD2 TRBV12-5 once TGTGCTAGTGGCGACCCTAGCGGGGGGTTAATCTACAATGAGCAGTTCTTC CASGDPSGGLIYNEQFF
TRBJ1-3 13 TRBD1 TRBV15 - TGTGCCACCAGCAGAGAAGCGGAGACAGGGAGGCATTTT CATSREAETGRHF
TRBJ2-5 15 - TRBV10-3 - TGTGCCATCAGTGACAGAGGACTAACCCAAGAGACCCAGTACTTC CAISDRGLTQETQYF
TRBJ2-1 15 TRBD2 TRBV28 - TGTGCCAGCAGTTTATCTAGCGGGGCGTACAATGAGCAGTTCTTC CASSLSSGAYNEQFF
TRBJ2-2 16 TRBD1 TRBV5-1 - TGCGCCAGCAGACCCGGGACAGGGCTAAACACCGGGGAGCTGTTTTTT CASRPGTGLNTGELFF
TRBJ1-1 17 - TRBV28 - TGTGCCAGCAGATTTCCGGGTCCCGGCGGGTCAAACACTGAAGCTTTCTTT CASRFPGPGGSNTEAFF